This TCR beta chain was documented in a study of T cells in Graves' hyperthyroidism and ophthalmopathy. The sample holds many counts of this clonotype. Amplification targeted TCR beta CDR3 regions from RNA transcripts. A first-round RT-PCR of the TCR CDR3 used the HTBI primer set. TCRdb ran MiXCR on the multiplex PCR reads and lists one entry per CDR3 protein. The sample has a few hundred thousand distinct CDR3 sequences; about 15% are singletons. V gave up 0 bases and J gave up 2 bases, with 7 bases separating them. Germline CDR1 reads SEHNR; CDR2 reads FQNEAQ (reference sequence). The CDR3 runs to 14 residues. A roughly 9.3 ml volume of fresh peripheral blood provided the PBMCs.

This clonotype was obtained from a woman aged 25 to 45 with Graves' hyperthyroidism that later progressed to Graves' ophthalmopathy. The rearrangement links TRBV7-9 to TRBJ2-5; D unclear. The material sequenced was blood. The CDR3 loop reads CASSLAALQETQYF. CDR3 coding DNA: TGTGCCAGCAGCTTAGCAGCGCTTCAAGAGACCCAGTACTTC. Drawing the rest from reference TRBV7-9 and TRBJ2-5, the complete variable domain is DTGVSQNPRHKITKRGQNVTFRCDPISEHNRLYWYRQTLGQGPEFLTYFQNEAQLEKSRLLSDRFSAERPKGSFSTLEIQRTEQGDSAMYLCASSLAALQETQYFGPGTRLLVL.